This T cell receptor beta chain emerged from a study of T cell responses to AZD1222 COVID-19 vaccine (dated by TCRdb to the early 2020s). Regarding the study in general: A total of 233 trial participants underwent TCR sequencing, of whom 207 received two doses of AZD1222 and around 26 received two doses of the MenACWY control vaccine. Enrollment into the trials was organized by age into subgroups of 18-55, 56-69 and 70-plus years, and those subgroups contained approximately 160, 26 and 62 TCR-sequenced participants, respectively.

In the germline V gene, CDR1 corresponds to SQVTM and CDR2 to ANQGSEA. The CDR3, from cysteine to phenylalanine, totals 12 residues. The sequence is cut down to CDR3 DNA, 36 bases in frame from base 1. Trimming leaves V shorter by 6 bases and J shorter by 7 bases, with the junction holding 5 bases beyond the gene matches. As to this clone: This clone's antigen is unknown. No quality values exist for individual bases; no much larger clone is one base distant.

The CDR3 regions of human TCRbeta chains were analyzed by immunosequencing. The published analysis was carried out like this. Repertoire TCRs were checked for matches against a reference library of SARS-CoV-2-specific TCRs that had been generated using the MIRA antigen-specificity platform. Breadth meant the fraction of unique TCRs that were SARS-CoV-2-associated, whereas depth meant the fraction of total T cells that were SARS-CoV-2-associated. Using the MIRA data, each spike-specific TCR was assigned both to the spike region to which the TCR was reactive and to a CD4 or CD8 class. Log10-transformed breadth and depth values were compared by one-way ANOVA with Sidak's multiple comparisons tests. This immuneACCESS table, as held by TCRdb, lists in-frame sequences with V and J called but not all clones. Of the missing ones, under half trace to an unresolved V gene in checked studies; the others have no known cause. The D gene and trimming were derived from the DNA, and the V and J assignments and clone size from that table. This sample lists 70,000 to 95,000 clones; roughly 86% were detected once. More than 5% of the sample goes to the ten largest clones.

Broader findings and caveats from the paper: In the small 56-69-year group, the increase in depth fell short of significance, most likely because of low power. Because no samples from the day 14 peak response were available, repertoires could be characterized only after the peak T cell response. After two AZD1222 doses, both the breadth and the depth of spike-specific TCRs were significantly higher than at day 0 and than in MenACWY recipients. CD4 TCRs associated with the vaccine covered the entire spike protein, and the dominant responses were in regions 160-218 and 743-854. Only five to seven AZD1222 recipients were SARS-CoV-2 seropositive at baseline, limiting conclusions about previously exposed vaccinees. Epitopes outside the regions mutated in the B.1.351 and B.1.1.7 variants were reportedly recognized by nearly half of the unique spike-specific TCRs. Participants were mostly white British, with more females than males. The authors suggested clonal diversity may have been underestimated.

The meaning of the sample's time point label: about 28 days (+/-7) after the second vaccine dose. AZD1222 recipients whose second dose came at about 4 weeks and those whose second dose came at about 12 weeks were combined into one group, since spike-specific TCR depth and breadth did not differ between the two schedules. The vaccinee samples were drawn from two UK trials, COV001 and COV002, one of which was a single-blind randomized controlled phase 2/3 trial testing AZD1222 (ChAdOx1 nCoV-19) in healthy adults. For TCRbeta chain sequencing, PBMC samples from trial participants were taken at day 0 and at day 28 after the second dose.

The TCR sequence derives from an adult who received the AZD1222 COVID-19 vaccine. The sequenced sample was peripheral blood, obtained 28 days after the second AZD1222 dose. The sequence links TRBV29-1 to TRBJ1-2; 10 bases in the middle match TRBD1. CDR3 sequence: CSVATGGPGYTF. The nucleotide sequence reads as follows: TGCAGCGTCGCGACAGGGGGCCCTGGCTACACCTTC.